This T cell receptor (beta chain) was sequenced in a study of T cell changes during pregnancy in multiple sclerosis. The germline gives CDR1 SGHVS, CDR2 FNYEAQ. The germline V and J ends were trimmed by 2 bases and 4 bases, with 12 bases remaining between them. The CDR3 runs to 15 residues. Sequenced by immunoSEQ multiplex PCR; TCRdb stores in-frame clones only, minus some. The sample includes 56,000 or so clones, around nine tenths of them seen just once. The source is a female donor with multiple sclerosis, enrolled in a pregnancy study. This chain joins TRBV7-6 and TRBJ1-5; no firm D call. Material: CD4+ T cells from peripheral blood mononuclear cells, obtained in the third trimester of pregnancy. This CDR3 is CASSLSGSGNQPQHF. The CDR3 DNA sequence: TGTGCCAGCAGCTTAAGCGGATCGGGAAATCAGCCCCAGCATTTT. The whole variable domain, remainder taken from reference TRBV7-6 and TRBJ1-5, is GAGVSQSPRYKVTKRGQDVALRCDPISGHVSLYWYRQALGQGPEFLTYFNYEAQQDKSGLPNDRFSAERPEGSISTLTIQRTEQRDSAMYRCASSLSGSGNQPQHFGDGTRLSIL.